Listed below are T cell receptor beta chains from one sample, sequenced in a study of cytomegalovirus exposure and HLA in healthy donors. Data came from immunoSEQ multiplex PCR; TCRdb stores just in-frame clones and leaves some out. The table lists about 82,000 clones, roughly 93% of them singletons, with about 0.7% in the top ten. The specimen was PBMCs. These receptors were collected from a man aged 18 to 29 in good health and CMV-seronegative. CDR3s include the opening cysteine and the closing phenylalanine or tryptophan. The D gene is left open where the match is weak. Size is omitted from some rows. Given values are once, few, many or a class for expanded clones.

J gene,V gene,clone size,D gene,CDR3 DNA,CDR3 protein
TRBJ2-5,TRBV18,.,.,TGTGCCAGCTCACCACCTTCCGGTCAAGAGACCCAGTACTTC,CASSPPSGQETQYF
TRBJ1-5,TRBV5-8,.,.,TGTGCCAGCAGCTTTGCGGGGGGAGAGCAGCCCCAGCATTTT,CASSFAGGEQPQHF
TRBJ2-5,TRBV7-9,.,TRBD2,TGTGCCAGCAGCCCACCAGGGGGTAGCGGGGGCCCCAGTTACTTC,CASSPPGGSGGPSYF
TRBJ2-1,TRBV28,.,TRBD2,TGTGCCAGCAGTGTAGCGGGAGGGAACAATGAGCAGTTCTTC,CASSVAGGNNEQFF
TRBJ1-3,TRBV21-1,.,.,TGTGCCAGAACAGACAGCTTGGCCCGAAACACCATATATTTT,CARTDSLARNTIYF
TRBJ2-7,TRBV7-9,once,.,TGTGCCAGCAGCCGAGGACTCGAAGGGCAGTACTTC,CASSRGLEGQYF
TRBJ1-5,TRBV30,.,TRBD1,TGTGCCTGGAGTGCGATGACAGGGAACCAGCCCCAGCATTTT,CAWSAMTGNQPQHF
TRBJ2-1,TRBV7-2,.,TRBD1,TGTGCCAGCAGCTTAGGACCGGGACAGGGGACGTTCTTC,CASSLGPGQGTFF
TRBJ2-2,TRBV4-1,.,.,TGCGCCAGCAGCCCCCGGCAGGGGAACACCGGGGAGCTGTTTTTT,CASSPRQGNTGELFF
TRBJ2-1,TRBV7-9,.,TRBD2,TGTGCCAGCAGCCAGACTAGCAGGTACAATGAGCAGTTCTTC,CASSQTSRYNEQFF
TRBJ1-2,TRBV30,once,.,TGTGCCTGGAGTGGACCGAGGTACACCTTC,CAWSGPRYTF
TRBJ1-1,TRBV25-1,.,.,TGTGCCAGCAGGATGGGGGGGCAAGCTTTCTTT,CASRMGGQAFF
TRBJ1-1,TRBV27,.,.,TGTGCCAGCAAAGGGAGGACAAAAAGAACTGAACAAAACACTGAAGCTTTCTTT,CASKGRTKRTEQNTEAFF